The TCR beta chain under discussion was sequenced for a study of CD8 T cells in Susac syndrome (dated by TCRdb to about 2019). Regarding the research as a whole: Among the Susac syndrome patients who were sequenced, clinically active disease was present in about six and clinical remission was observed in fewer than 10. At the time of blood withdrawal, Susac syndrome patients were either therapy-naive, taking corticosteroids (with some also receiving IVIg), or on IVIg alone. Repertoire sequencing was used to test whether CD8+ T cell activation and differentiation in Susac syndrome was antigen driven. The full study reports these points: The number of individuals in the TCR sequencing and HLA analysis was recognized as being relatively small. The CD4+ T cell repertoire of patients with Susac syndrome showed no detectable clonal expansion.

Peripheral blood CD8+ and CD4+ T cells from healthy donors, Susac syndrome patients and multiple sclerosis patients were profiled using high-throughput TCR beta sequencing. The Susac syndrome patients fulfilled recently defined diagnostic criteria for either definite or probable disease. Bulk CD8+ and CD4+ T cells were purified by magnetic negative isolation, whereas CD8+ TEMRA cells were enriched by FACS. Blood was collected in EDTA tubes and processed within 24 hours, with PBMCs isolated through density gradient centrifugation. PBMCs intended for TCR sequencing were cryopreserved in liquid nitrogen and thawed later in a water bath at 37 degrees C. A purity of at least 90% was achieved for sorted or isolated CD4+, CD8+ and CD8+ TEMRA cells. Points on this clonotype: It lacks a known antigen. Per-base quality was not reported, and no clone a single base away is much larger than it.

RNA was extracted using the RNeasy kit, and about 0.45 to 1 microgram was reverse transcribed with random hexamers. The immunoSEQ multiplex PCR assay, covering 54 Vbeta and 13 Jbeta segments, was used to amplify TCR beta CDR3 regions. PCR amplification bias was corrected by using a synthetic template baseline for primer optimization and computational correction. The study's own analysis went as follows. Reads were assigned to V, D and J genes according to IMGT and analyzed in immunoSEQ Analyzer, with only productive sequences retained. Clonality was calculated as one minus the Shannon entropy normalized by log2 of the number of productive unique sequences. For each patient and control, public and private clones were evaluated within the 100 most prevalent clones. Clones were defined as Susac-specific if absent from the healthy and MS cohorts, from approximately 1,100 published viral clones and from other ImmuneACCESS disease sequences. Through fastp at Q25 and MiXCR, TCRdb rebuilt clones from the public reads, retaining in-frame beta chains. Identical CDR3 protein sequences are pooled into one entry, listed with their most common genes and DNA. What appears here as the V and J calls and clone size reflects TCRdb's work, not the paper's. Recorded for this sample are under 200,000 distinct CDR3 sequences; approximately 94% of them occurred a single time. The top ten clones comprise around 0.12% of the sample.

Specimen: CD4+ T cells from PBMCs. The sequence derives from a human donor with Susac syndrome.

Here the CDR3 is given as CAWSVSGDTEAFF. The DNA sequence is as follows: TGTGCCTGGAGTGTATCAGGGGACACTGAAGCTTTCTTT. The rearrangement combines TRBV30 with TRBJ1-1; the D gene is perhaps TRBD1, on 6 matching bases. The CDR3 contains 13 residues, cysteine and phenylalanine counted. The read is trimmed to its CDR3 DNA, 39 bases read in frame from base 1. At the junction V is shortened by 0 bases and J by 3 bases, with 8 bases in between. The CDR1 and CDR2 encoded by the germline V gene (reference sequence) are GTSNPN and SVGIG.